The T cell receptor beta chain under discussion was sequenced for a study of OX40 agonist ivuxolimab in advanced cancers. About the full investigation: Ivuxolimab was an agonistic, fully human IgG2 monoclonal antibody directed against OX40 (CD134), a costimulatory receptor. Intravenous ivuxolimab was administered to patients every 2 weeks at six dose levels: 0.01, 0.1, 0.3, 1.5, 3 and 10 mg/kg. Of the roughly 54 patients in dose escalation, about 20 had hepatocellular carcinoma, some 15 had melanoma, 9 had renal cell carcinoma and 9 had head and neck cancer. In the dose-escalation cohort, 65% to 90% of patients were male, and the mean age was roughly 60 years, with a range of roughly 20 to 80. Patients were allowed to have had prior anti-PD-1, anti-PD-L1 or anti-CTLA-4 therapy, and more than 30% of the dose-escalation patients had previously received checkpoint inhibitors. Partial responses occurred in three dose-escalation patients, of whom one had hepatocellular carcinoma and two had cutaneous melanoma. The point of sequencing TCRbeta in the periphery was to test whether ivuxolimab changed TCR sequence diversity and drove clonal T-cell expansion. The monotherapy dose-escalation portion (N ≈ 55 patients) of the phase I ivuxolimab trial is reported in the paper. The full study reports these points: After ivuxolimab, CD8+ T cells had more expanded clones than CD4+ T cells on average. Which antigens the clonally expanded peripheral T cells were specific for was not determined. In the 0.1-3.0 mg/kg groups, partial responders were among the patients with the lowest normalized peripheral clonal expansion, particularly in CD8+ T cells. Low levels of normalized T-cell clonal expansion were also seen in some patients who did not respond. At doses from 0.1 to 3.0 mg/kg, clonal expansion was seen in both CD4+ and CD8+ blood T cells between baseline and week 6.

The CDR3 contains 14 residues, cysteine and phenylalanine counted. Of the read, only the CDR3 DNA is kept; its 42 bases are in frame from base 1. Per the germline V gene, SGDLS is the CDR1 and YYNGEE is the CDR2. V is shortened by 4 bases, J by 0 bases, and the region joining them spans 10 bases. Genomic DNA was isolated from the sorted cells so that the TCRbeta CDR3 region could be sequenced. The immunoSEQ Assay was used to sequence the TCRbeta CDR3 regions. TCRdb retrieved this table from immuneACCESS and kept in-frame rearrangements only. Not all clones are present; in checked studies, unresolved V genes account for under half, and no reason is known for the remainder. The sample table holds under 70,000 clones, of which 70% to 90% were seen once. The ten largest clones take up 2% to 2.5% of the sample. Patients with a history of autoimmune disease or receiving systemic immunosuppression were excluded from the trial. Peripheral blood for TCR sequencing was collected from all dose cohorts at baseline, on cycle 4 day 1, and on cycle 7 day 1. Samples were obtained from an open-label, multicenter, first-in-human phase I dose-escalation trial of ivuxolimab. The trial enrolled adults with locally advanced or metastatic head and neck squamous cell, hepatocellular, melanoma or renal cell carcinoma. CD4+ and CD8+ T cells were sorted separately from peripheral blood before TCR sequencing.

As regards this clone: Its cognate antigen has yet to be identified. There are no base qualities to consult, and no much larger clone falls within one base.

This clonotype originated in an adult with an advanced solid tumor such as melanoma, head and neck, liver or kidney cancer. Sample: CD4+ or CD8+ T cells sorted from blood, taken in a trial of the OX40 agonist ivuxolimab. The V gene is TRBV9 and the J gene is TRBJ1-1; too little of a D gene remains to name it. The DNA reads TGTGCCAGCAGCCCCGAGCCCTTGAACACTGAAGCTTTCTTT. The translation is CASSPEPLNTEAFF.